Listed below are T cell receptor beta chains from one sample, sequenced in a study of blood T cell repertoires in COVID-19. Sequencing was performed with immunoSEQ multiplex PCR; in TCRdb, only in-frame clones are kept and a portion is missing. The sample yields some 400,000 clones, around 87% seen once. Sequenced material: peripheral blood. The receptor source for this set is a young woman with COVID-19, enrolled during active disease. The conserved cysteine and the conserved F or W are not part of the CDR3 here.

TRBV12-2	ASRSRIRGTLPANTGELF
TRBV11-3	ASSGRHTSGINYNEQF
TRBV5-5	ASSGANPGHYTGELF
TRBV25-1	ASSEGGRGTQY
TRBV20-1	SASPGLASHEQY
TRBV15	ATSSHEGREQF
TRBV5-1	ASSLRLNTEAF
TRBV28	AIRGAGNNQPQH
TRBV5-1	ASSAYQGSSYNEQF
TRBV28	ASSLLGLGSYEQY
TRBV4-3	ASSQDSGDEQY